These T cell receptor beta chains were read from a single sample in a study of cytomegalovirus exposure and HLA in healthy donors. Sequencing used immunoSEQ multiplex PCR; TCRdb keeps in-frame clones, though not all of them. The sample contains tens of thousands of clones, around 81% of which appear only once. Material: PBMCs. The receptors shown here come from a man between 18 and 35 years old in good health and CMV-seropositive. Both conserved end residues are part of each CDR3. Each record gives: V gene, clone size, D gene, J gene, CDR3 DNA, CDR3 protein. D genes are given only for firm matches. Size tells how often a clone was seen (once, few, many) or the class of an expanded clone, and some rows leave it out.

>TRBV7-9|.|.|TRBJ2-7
TGTGCCAGCAGCCGTCTCGGAGGCGGCGAGCAGTACTTC
CASSRLGGGEQYF
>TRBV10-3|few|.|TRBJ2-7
TGTGCCATCAGTGAGTCGGCTAGCGTGAATTACGAGCAGTACTTC
CAISESASVNYEQYF
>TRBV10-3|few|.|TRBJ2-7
TGTGCCATCAGTGAAGACCAGGGAAGGGGGGGTCGGTACGAGCAGTACTTC
CAISEDQGRGGRYEQYF
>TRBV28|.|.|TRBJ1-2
TGTGCCAGCAGTTTCGTGGCGGGGCTTGACTATGGCTACACCTTC
CASSFVAGLDYGYTF
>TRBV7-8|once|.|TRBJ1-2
TGTGCCAGCAGCTTAGGTGGTTCGGTCGGCTACACCTTC
CASSLGGSVGYTF
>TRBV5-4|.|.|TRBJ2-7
TGTGCCAGCAGTGGGGGGGCCGCCTACGAGCAGTACTTC
CASSGGAAYEQYF
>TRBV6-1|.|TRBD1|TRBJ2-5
TGTGCCAGCAGTGAAGCGACAGGGGGATGGACCCAGTACTTC
CASSEATGGWTQYF
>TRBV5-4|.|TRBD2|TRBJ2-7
TGTGCCAGCAGCTTGATTGAGCGGAGCGGGACCGAGCAGTACTTC
CASSLIERSGTEQYF
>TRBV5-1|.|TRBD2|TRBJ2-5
TGCGCCAGCAGCCGACGGGGAGGGGAGGAGACCCAGTACTTC
CASSRRGGEETQYF
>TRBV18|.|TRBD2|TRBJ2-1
TGTGCCAGCTCACCCCCCGGACTAGCGGGAGTTTCAGAGCAGTTCTTC
CASSPPGLAGVSEQFF
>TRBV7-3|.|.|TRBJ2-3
TGTGCCAGCAGCCCCGGCCCTAGAGATACGCAGTATTTT
CASSPGPRDTQYF
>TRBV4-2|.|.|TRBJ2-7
TGTGCCAGCAGCCACGAAGGCTCGGGACTGGCCTACGAGCAGTACTTC
CASSHEGSGLAYEQYF
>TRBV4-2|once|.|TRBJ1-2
TGTGCCAGCAGCCAGACAGCTAACTATGGCTACACCTTC
CASSQTANYGYTF
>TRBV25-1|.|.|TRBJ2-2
TGTGCCAGCAGTAACAGGGCTTCCGGCGGGGAGCTGTTTTTT
CASSNRASGGELFF
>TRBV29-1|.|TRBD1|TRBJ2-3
TGCAGCGTTGAAAGTCCAGGACAGGGAGTTTGGCAGTATTTT
CSVESPGQGVWQYF
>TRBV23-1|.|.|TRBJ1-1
TGCGCCAGCAGTCAGGGCTTCATGAACACTGAAGCTTTCTTT
CASSQGFMNTEAFF
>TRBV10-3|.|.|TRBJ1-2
TGTGCCATCAGTGAGTGGAAGGGGCGGATAAACTATGGCTACACCTTC
CAISEWKGRINYGYTF
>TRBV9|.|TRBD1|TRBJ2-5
TGTGCCAGCAGCCCCCAAGACAGGGCCTTCCAAGAGACCCAGTACTTC
CASSPQDRAFQETQYF
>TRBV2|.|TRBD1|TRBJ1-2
TGTGCCAGCAGTCGCAGGGGGCGAGGGTCCTATGGCTACACCTTC
CASSRRGRGSYGYTF
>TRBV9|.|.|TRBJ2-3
TGTGCCAGCAGCGTAGCAACGGGAACAGATACGCAGTATTTT
CASSVATGTDTQYF